This T cell receptor (beta chain) emerged from a study of metastatic and nonmetastatic thyroid tumors. The overall study: Where malignant and benign thyroid patients were concerned, repertoires were compared across blood and tumor or nodule tissue.

This clone was counted only a few times. Its matching antigen is unknown. A read error is possible here, since a much larger clone lies one base away. With MiXCR, TCRdb reprocessed the PCR reads. The sample has about 64,000 clones, roughly 16% seen once. Each patient came to thyroid surgery without any prior treatment (of any kind). General study findings and limits: Compared with benign nodules, malignant thyroid tumors were reported to have significantly higher TCR beta diversity in both blood and tumor.

Germline CDR1 is SGDLS and CDR2 is YYNGEE. V was pared by 3 bases and J by 7 bases, with 16 bases between. The CDR3 totals 15 residues. The TCR originated in a male donor with papillary thyroid cancer or a benign thyroid nodule (not recorded which). Some clones in this sample may be carry-over from other donors' samples. J is TRBJ1-4 and V is TRBV9; no reliable D call. Input material: blood. CDR3 DNA: TGTGCCAGCAGCGCCACGTGGTCCCCGGCTGAAAAACTGTTTTTT. This codes for CASSATWSPAEKLFF.